This TCR beta chain was captured in a study of naive and memory T cell subsets. Germline CDR1 and CDR2: SGHRS and YFSETQ. V lost 4 bases, J lost 3 bases, and 16 bases lay in between. This CDR3 spans 15 amino acids. There are a few counts of this clonotype. The SP2 primer and nested alpha and beta constant region primers amplified ligated cDNA in four rounds. MiXCR was run by TCRdb on the 5' RACE reads, yielding one entry per CDR3 protein. The data hold about 60,000 distinct CDR3 sequences, with 7% to 8% observed a single time. TCR cDNA received a 3' ligated oligonucleotide that carried a UMI. The TCR originated in a female donor in good health. The chain is built from TRBV5-1 and TRBJ1-1, with D possibly TRBD1 on 6 matching bases. The CDR3 reads CASSPGQPGDTEAFF. In DNA form, the CDR3 reads TGCGCCAGCAGCCCTGGACAGCCCGGAGACACTGAAGCTTTCTTT.